These 25 T cell receptor beta chains were all obtained from the same sample, sequenced in a study of OX40 agonist ivuxolimab in advanced cancers. Data came from immunoSEQ multiplex PCR; TCRdb stores just in-frame clones and leaves some out. The sample consists of 35,000 to 45,000 clones, about 89% of them appearing once. Sequences were derived from CD4+ or CD8+ T cells sorted from blood, sampled in a trial of the OX40 agonist ivuxolimab. Receptors were obtained from an adult with an advanced solid tumor such as melanoma, head and neck, liver or kidney cancer.

The chain recombines TRBV6-1 with TRBJ2-1; no definite D call. The CDR3 runs 13 residues. Germline loops: CDR1 MNHNS, CDR2 SASEGT. Trimming cost V 3 bases and J 5 bases, with 8 bases left between them. CDR3 in amino acids: CASSDYSNNEQFF. CDR3 nucleotides: TGTGCCAGCAGTGATTACAGTAACAATGAGCAGTTCTTC.

Here the CDR3 reads CASVLAGTQETQYF. Here the CDR3 DNA reads TGTGCCAGCGTGCTAGCGGGGACCCAAGAGACCCAGTACTTC. The chain joins TRBV7-9 to TRBJ2-5, with TRBD2 matching 9 bases. The CDR3 runs 14 residues. The V gene end was trimmed by 8 bases and the J gene end by 1 base; junction bases not matched to a gene: 5. Per germline, CDR1 SEHNR and CDR2 FQNEAQ (reference sequence).

J is TRBJ1-2 and V is TRBV2; D ambiguous. Germline CDR1 is SNHLY and CDR2 is FYNNEI. This CDR3 is built from 14 residues. CDR3 nucleotides: TGTACCCGAGAGGCGCGGGCTCTAGACTATGGCTACACCTTC. Translating it yields CTREARALDYGYTF.

This chain links TRBV10-3 with TRBJ1-3; D uncertain. Germline V lookup: CDR1 ENHRY, CDR2 SYGVKD. The V gene lost 0 bases and the J gene lost 0 bases, with 6 bases spanning the gap. This CDR3 comprises 15 residues. Here the CDR3 DNA reads TGTGCCATCAGTGAGTCTTCCGACTCTGGAAACACCATATATTTT. Protein: CAISESSDSGNTIYF.

V is TRBV7-9 and J is TRBJ2-3, with a weak D call TRBD1 (7 bases). The CDR3 runs 15 residues. CDR1 SEHNR and CDR2 FQNEAQ come from the germline V gene (reference sequence). Trimming removed 1 base from V and 1 base from J, with 9 bases in between. The CDR3 is CASSLVRGGTDTQYF. The CDR3 DNA sequence: TGTGCCAGCAGCTTAGTCAGGGGGGGCACAGATACGCAGTATTTT.

For the CDR3, the DNA is TGTGCCAGCAGTGTCACTAGGGTGAACACTGAAGCTTTCTTT. Its protein is CASSVTRVNTEAFF. J is TRBJ1-1 and V is TRBV6-1, with D uncertain. V lost 4 bases, J lost 0 bases, and 9 bases lay in between. Germline CDR1 MNHNS, CDR2 SASEGT. This CDR3 region has 14 residues.

The chain recombines TRBV5-1 with TRBJ1-5; no reliable D call. The length of the CDR3 is 15 residues. Germline-derived CDR1 and CDR2 are SGHRS and YFSETQ. V lost 9 bases, J lost 0 bases, and 16 bases lay in between. In nucleotides, the CDR3 is TGCGCCAATGCGCCGCTGGGCCTTAGCAATCAGCCCCAGCATTTT. It encodes CANAPLGLSNQPQHF.

The rearrangement uses TRBV27 and TRBJ2-1, with 10 nucleotides matching TRBD2. V shed 6 bases, J shed 4 bases, and the junction held 3 bases outside the gene matches. The germline CDR1 and CDR2 sequences are MNHEY and SMNVEV (reference sequence). The CDR3 spans 14 residues. The DNA for the CDR3 is TGTGCCAGCAGAACTAGCGGGGAATACAATGAGCAGTTCTTC. Residues: CASRTSGEYNEQFF.

This clone appeared a single time. The rearrangement joins TRBV5-1 to TRBJ1-5; D perhaps matches TRBD1 (5 bases). The CDR3 covers 16 residues. The V gene's germline CDR1 is SGHRS and CDR2 YFSETQ. The germline V and J ends were trimmed by 0 bases and 4 bases, with 14 bases remaining between them. The DNA of the CDR3 is TGCGCCAGCAGCTTGGTCCCAGGGCAGGCAAATCAGCCCCAGCATTTT. Encoded protein: CASSLVPGQANQPQHF.

V gene TRBV5-4 combines with J gene TRBJ1-1; tentative D call: TRBD1 (6 bases). Germline CDR1 reads SGHNT; CDR2 reads YYREEE (reference sequence). V was shortened by 3 bases and J by 2 bases, with 14 bases between the two germline ends. The CDR3 runs 15 residues. CDR3 sequence reads: CASSWGGDTNTEAFF. CDR3 nucleotides: TGTGCCAGCAGCTGGGGGGGGGACACTAACACTGAAGCTTTCTTT. The variable domain in full, with the rest retrieved from reference TRBV5-4 and TRBJ1-1, is ETGVTQSPTHLIKTRGQQVTLRCSSQSGHNTVSWYQQALGQGPQFIFQYYREEENGRGNFPPRFSGLQFPNYSSELNVNALELDDSALYLCASSWGGDTNTEAFFGQGTRLTVV.

The chain carries TRBV2 and TRBJ1-1; D is unresolved. The V and J ends lost 5 bases and 1 base respectively, with 17 bases between them. This CDR3 spans 16 amino acids. The germline V gene encodes CDR1 SNHLY and CDR2 FYNNEI. The CDR3: CASSIGGELGNTEAFF. The CDR3 region has the DNA TGTGCCAGCAGTATTGGCGGGGAATTGGGGAACACTGAAGCTTTCTTT.

V and J are TRBV27 and TRBJ1-1; tentative D call: TRBD1 (5 bases). From germline, CDR1 is MNHEY and CDR2 SMNVEV (reference sequence). Trimming left V 8 bases short and J 1 base short, with 11 bases between. The length of the CDR3 is 13 residues. This chain's CDR3 is CASVGVENTEAFF. The CDR3, as DNA: TGTGCCAGCGTAGGGGTAGAGAACACTGAAGCTTTCTTT.

The chain is built from TRBV11-2 and TRBJ2-5; 11 positions match TRBD2. Per the germline V gene, CDR1 is SGHAT and CDR2 is FQNNGV. Losses at the gene ends were 5 bases for V and 1 base for J; bases not matched to a gene: 6. The CDR3 loop spans 16 amino acids. DNA of the CDR3: TGTGCCAGCAGCCTTCTAGCGGGGGGCCTCCAAGAGACCCAGTACTTC. Protein: CASSLLAGGLQETQYF.

This clone was found once. The V call is TRBV7-9, the J call TRBJ2-5, with D possibly matching TRBD2 (6 bases). Per the germline V gene, CDR1 is SEHNR and CDR2 is FQNEAQ (reference sequence). This CDR3 region has 12 residues. The germline V and J ends were trimmed by 6 bases and 10 bases, with 15 bases remaining between them. CDR3 coding DNA: TGTGCCAGCAGTTGGAAGATCGGGGGCCAGTACTTC. Translation: CASSWKIGGQYF.

The chain has TRBV14 and TRBJ1-5; 9 bases are a match to TRBD1. The CDR3 runs to 17 residues. Germline trimming cut 1 base from V and 5 bases from J; bases unmatched to any gene: 9. Germline V gene sequence: CDR1 SGHDN, CDR2 FVKESK. The DNA of the CDR3 is TGTGCCAGCAGCCAAGCCCTTCGGGACAGGGAGGATCAGCCCCAGCATTTT. Translating gives CASSQALRDREDQPQHF. The complete variable domain, with remaining parts taken from reference TRBV14 and TRBJ1-5, reads EAGVTQFPSHSVIEKGQTVTLRCDPISGHDNLYWYRRVMGKEIKFLLHFVKESKQDESGMPNNRFLAERTGGTYSTLKVQPAELEDSGVYFCASSQALRDREDQPQHFGDGTRLSIL.

By proportion, this clone is medium-sized. This sequence joins TRBV4-1 and TRBJ2-7; TRBD2 agrees at 7 bases. V gave up 0 bases and J gave up 11 bases; unmatched junction bases: 22. From germline, CDR1 is MGHRA and CDR2 YSYEKL. The CDR3 totals 18 residues. CDR3 in DNA: TGCGCCAGCAGCCAAGATTTCGTTCCTTCGAGCGGGAAAGCTCGAGAGTACTTC. As protein: CASSQDFVPSSGKAREYF.

The chain recombines TRBV27 with TRBJ2-3, with 7 bases matching TRBD1. Germline CDR1 MNHEY, CDR2 SMNVEV (reference sequence). V was clipped by 10 bases and J by 6 bases; unmatched bases: 22. The length of the CDR3 is 17 residues. The CDR3 nucleotides are TGTGCCACCCTAGGGGCTAACTCGACAGGGTCAAGGGATACGCAGTATTTT. The encoded protein is CATLGANSTGSRDTQYF.

The chain joins TRBV27 to TRBJ1-1; D is perhaps TRBD1 (5 bases). The CDR3 contains 13 residues. Germline V gene lookup returns CDR1 MNHEY and CDR2 SMNVEV (reference sequence). Trimming cost V 2 bases and J 4 bases, with 8 bases left between them. The CDR3 reads CASSLGRGTEAFF. The CDR3 DNA sequence: TGTGCCAGCAGTTTAGGGAGGGGCACTGAAGCTTTCTTT.

This chain joins TRBV19 and TRBJ2-7; no definite D call. Trimming left V 3 bases short and J 1 base short, with 10 bases between. CDR3 length equals 14 residues. Germline V lookup: CDR1 LNHDA, CDR2 SQIVND (reference sequence). The CDR3 reads CASSILGASYEQYF. As DNA, the CDR3 is TGTGCCAGTAGTATCCTAGGAGCGTCCTACGAGCAGTACTTC.

The gene calls are TRBV10-1 and TRBJ2-7; D gene ambiguous. The V gene lost 7 bases and the J gene lost 7 bases, with 17 bases spanning the gap. The CDR3 has 13 residues. The germline V gene has CDR1 WNHNN and CDR2 SYGVQD (reference sequence). CDR3 residues: CASMGSRMPEQYF. The CDR3 DNA sequence: TGCGCCAGCATGGGGTCCCGGATGCCAGAGCAGTACTTC.

The chain carries TRBV11-1 and TRBJ2-7; D is possibly TRBD2 (5 bases). Germline V gives CDR1 SGHAT, CDR2 FQDESV (reference sequence). There are 12 residues in the CDR3. V shed 6 bases and J shed 4 bases, with 10 bases lying between them. In DNA, the CDR3 is TGTGCCAGCAGTTACCCGGGGTACGAGCAGTACTTC. Its translation: CASSYPGYEQYF.

The chain recombines TRBV27 with TRBJ1-5; a possible D gene is TRBD1 (5 bases). The CDR3 runs 13 residues. Germline CDR1 and CDR2: MNHEY and SMNVEV (reference sequence). Trimming removed 1 base from V and 7 bases from J, with 8 bases in between. For the CDR3, the DNA is TGTGCCAGCAGTTTATATGGGGCGCAGCCCCAGCATTTT. Amino acid sequence: CASSLYGAQPQHF.

This sequence joins TRBV19 and TRBJ1-2; 8 bases agree with TRBD1. This CDR3 spans 13 amino acids. Germline CDR1 LNHDA, CDR2 SQIVND (reference sequence). Losses at the gene ends were 3 bases for V and 7 bases for J; bases not matched to a gene: 4. In DNA form, the CDR3 reads TGTGCCAGTAGTATGGACAGGGTCGCTGGCTACACCTTC. Protein: CASSMDRVAGYTF.

The chain employs TRBV7-9 and TRBJ2-7; the D call may be TRBD1 or TRBD2 (5 bases each). This CDR3 spans 14 amino acids. V lost 2 bases and J lost 3, with 11 bases in between. The germline V gene encodes CDR1 SEHNR and CDR2 FQNEAQ (reference sequence). CDR3 nucleotides: TGTGCCAGCAGCTTAATCGAGGGGCTCTACGAGCAGTACTTC. It is translated as CASSLIEGLYEQYF.

V and J are TRBV2 and TRBJ1-5; no clear D. This CDR3 region has 16 residues. The V gene's germline CDR1 is SNHLY and CDR2 FYNNEI. V dropped 6 bases and J dropped 0 bases, with 15 bases sitting between them. CDR3 sequence: CASSAPGGNSNQPQHF. CDR3 bases: TGTGCCAGCAGCGCCCCGGGAGGAAATAGCAATCAGCCCCAGCATTTT.